This T cell receptor (beta chain) is drawn from a study of CXCR3-negative and CXCR3-positive naive CD8 T cells. General observations from the study: The study inferred TCR strength from TRB CDR3 properties and found comparable surface CD5 between naive subsets. The study found comparably high diversity in both naive subsets and much lower diversity in memory CD8+ cells. Naive cells with CXCR3 showed TRB CDR3s that were more hydrophobic than those in CXCR3-negative naive cells.

Comment on this clonotype: The antigen is not known.

Naive CD8+ T cells were CD45RO-CCR7+CD27+CD95-. UMI-labeled TRB cDNA libraries were prepared by 5' RACE. TCRdb re-called the 5' RACE reads; one entry per CDR3 protein, DNA not given. This sample's table reports some 39,000 distinct CDR3 sequences. The V gene's germline CDR1 is MNHEY and CDR2 SVGEGT. The CDR3 length is 14 residues. This TCR was sampled from a human donor in good health. Some clones in this sample may be carry-over from other donors' samples. Sequencing was performed on naive CXCR3- CD8+ T cells from blood. Regarding subset: CD45RO-CCR7+CD27+CD95- naive CD8+ T cells lacking CXCR3 (TNR3-). V usage is TRBV6-2 or TRBV6-3 and J usage is TRBJ2-1. The CDR3 loop is CASNPRGAYNEQFF.